This T cell receptor (beta chain) derives from a study of T cells after yellow fever vaccination. Study-wide context: Any fraction with a low cell number was prepared using SMART-Seq v4 Ultra Low Input.

To note about this clonotype: Its antigen is currently unknown.

MiXCR, run by TCRdb on the 5' RACE reads, gives a single entry per CDR3 protein. The table lists hundreds of thousands of distinct CDR3 sequences, 10% to 15% of them singletons. Study findings and constraints: A minor fraction of clonotypes spanned both CD4 and CD8 compartments.

This material consisted of PBMCs, taken on the day of the yellow fever booster vaccination. The TCR sequence derives from a man younger than 45 who received the YFV17D yellow fever vaccine.

The chain's CDR3 is CASSYVGQGAIGAFF. CDR3 sequence (DNA): TGTGCCAGCAGTTACGTGGGACAGGGGGCTATTGGTGCTTTCTTT. The chain links TRBV6-2 or TRBV6-3 to TRBJ1-1, with 12 bases fitting TRBD1. Trimming removed 2 bases from V and 11 bases from J; junction bases left unmatched: 9. Germline loops: CDR1 MNHEY, CDR2 SVGEGT. The CDR3 has 15 amino acids.